This is a list of T cell receptor beta chains from one sample in a study of vaccination and CD4 T cells after COVID-19. For these receptors, no antigen is known. TCRdb re-called the PCR reads through MiXCR, storing one row per CDR3 protein. The profile covers about 20,000 distinct CDR3 sequences, with around 50% appearing a single time and about 9.4% taken by the ten largest. The sequencing input was CD4+ T cells from blood, cultured in vitro. All receptors derive from a human donor who had recovered from COVID-19. Both conserved end residues are part of each CDR3. The order of the fields is J gene, D gene, V gene, clone size, CDR3 protein, CDR3 DNA. D genes are given only for firm matches. Clone size, where shown, is once, few, many, or a class for clones that have expanded.

>TRBJ2-6|-|TRBV7-2|-
CASSLLPGVISGANVLTF
TGTGCCAGCAGCTTACTGCCAGGGGTAATCTCTGGGGCCAACGTCCTGACTTTC
>TRBJ2-7|-|TRBV7-8|once
CASSHPPETVVGEQYF
TGTGCCAGCAGCCACCCCCCAGAGACAGTGGTGGGCGAGCAGTACTTC
>TRBJ2-5|TRBD1|TRBV2|few
CASSPLYQGAGAQYF
TGTGCCAGCAGTCCGCTATACCAGGGGGCCGGGGCCCAGTACTTC
>TRBJ1-2|-|TRBV10-3|-
CAISETGSGYTF
TGTGCCATCAGTGAGACAGGCAGCGGCTACACCTTC
>TRBJ1-1|TRBD1|TRBV6-1|-
CASNSGVVRGGNTEAFF
TGTGCCAGCAACTCCGGGGTTGTCAGGGGGGGTAACACTGAAGCTTTCTTT
>TRBJ2-2|TRBD1|TRBV24-1|-
CATSERRQGNTGELFF
TGTGCCACCAGTGAGCGGCGACAGGGGAACACCGGGGAGCTGTTTTTT
>TRBJ1-2|TRBD1|TRBV6-1|-
CASSNPGQYYGYTF
TGTGCCAGCTCTAACCCGGGACAGTACTATGGCTACACCTTC
>TRBJ2-2|TRBD1|TRBV6-1|once
CASRTGGGGELFF
TGTGCCAGCAGGACAGGGGGCGGTGGGGAGCTGTTTTTT
>TRBJ1-2|-|TRBV7-8|-
CASSHGDLYGYTF
TGTGCCAGCAGCCACGGGGACTTATATGGCTACACCTTC
>TRBJ2-3|TRBD2|TRBV20-1|few
CSARPGLHSSTDTQYF
TGCAGTGCTAGGCCGGGACTACACTCTAGCACAGATACGCAGTATTTT
>TRBJ2-7|TRBD2|TRBV27|-
CASRSLAGVRYEQYF
TGTGCCAGCAGATCTCTAGCGGGGGTCCGCTACGAGCAGTACTTC
>TRBJ1-6|TRBD1|TRBV4-3|-
CASSHQAPGGSLHF
TGCGCCAGCAGCCATCAAGCCCCAGGGGGGTCCCTCCACTTT
>TRBJ1-1|TRBD1|TRBV6-1|-
CASSSDRRNTEAFF
TGTGCCAGCAGCTCGGACAGGAGGAACACTGAAGCTTTCTTT
>TRBJ1-4|TRBD1|TRBV20-1|-
CSASDWTGGNEKLFF
TGCAGTGCTAGCGACTGGACAGGGGGTAATGAAAAACTGTTTTTT
>TRBJ1-1|-|TRBV12-3/TRBV12-4|-
CASTRQINTEAFF
TGTGCCAGCACTAGACAGATAAACACTGAAGCTTTCTTT
>TRBJ2-7|TRBD1|TRBV6-1|-
CASSRGQGRYEQYF
TGTGCCAGCAGTCGCGGACAGGGCAGGTACGAGCAGTACTTC
>TRBJ1-1|-|TRBV2|once
CASSYAGVGTEAFF
TGTGCCAGCAGTTACGCAGGGGTTGGCACTGAAGCTTTCTTT
>TRBJ1-2|-|TRBV19|once
CASTWDEGMNYGYTF
TGTGCCAGTACTTGGGACGAGGGGATGAACTATGGCTACACCTTC
>TRBJ2-7|TRBD2|TRBV7-2|-
CASSRTSGGRSYEQYF
TGTGCCAGCAGCCGAACTAGCGGGGGGCGCTCCTACGAGCAGTACTTC
>TRBJ1-5|-|TRBV28|-
CAGSAPGRNQPQHF
TGTGCCGGCAGTGCTCCAGGGAGGAATCAGCCCCAGCATTTT
>TRBJ1-1|-|TRBV10-3|-
CAISKTGNTEAFF
TGTGCCATCAGTAAGACAGGGAACACTGAAGCTTTCTTT
>TRBJ1-2|TRBD1|TRBV6-2/TRBV6-3|-
CASSYSDPGQKAYGYTF
TGTGCCAGCAGTTACTCCGACCCGGGACAGAAGGCCTATGGCTACACCTTC
>TRBJ2-7|-|TRBV20-1|once
CSVLGTELYEQYF
TGCAGTGTCCTCGGGACGGAGTTATACGAGCAGTACTTC
>TRBJ1-3|TRBD1|TRBV10-3|-
CAITGTGLGNTIYF
TGTGCCATCACCGGGACAGGGCTCGGAAACACCATATATTTT
>TRBJ2-1|TRBD2|TRBV7-2|-
CASSSIAGVHIDEQFF
TGTGCCAGCAGCTCCATAGCGGGAGTTCATATCGATGAGCAGTTCTTC
>TRBJ2-7|-|TRBV5-1|once
CASSLEGWRDEQYF
TGCGCCAGCAGCTTGGAGGGCTGGCGTGACGAGCAGTACTTC
>TRBJ2-7|TRBD2|TRBV7-2|-
CASSLGGGGASYEQYF
TGTGCCAGCAGCTTAGGTGGCGGGGGGGCTTCCTACGAGCAGTACTTC
>TRBJ1-1|-|TRBV6-1|-
CASTTDRNTEAFF
TGTGCCAGCACCACCGACAGGAACACTGAGGCTTTCTTT
>TRBJ1-5|-|TRBV6-1|once
CASSPTESQPQHF
TGTGCCAGCAGCCCGACTGAGTCCCAACCCCAGCATTTT
>TRBJ1-1|-|TRBV6-1|-
CASSAGMRTWGTEAFF
TGTGCCAGCAGTGCCGGGATGCGGACTTGGGGCACTGAAGCTTTCTTT
>TRBJ2-7|TRBD2|TRBV6-4|few
CASSDPPLLAESSYEQYF
TGTGCCAGCAGTGACCCCCCTCTACTAGCGGAGAGCTCCTACGAGCAGTACTTC
>TRBJ1-1|-|TRBV20-1|-
CSARGRRRNTEAFF
TGCAGTGCTAGAGGAAGACGTAGGAACACTGAAGCTTTCTTT
>TRBJ1-5|-|TRBV6-5|-
CASSYPGAHNQPQHF
TGTGCCAGCAGTTACCCAGGGGCCCACAATCAGCCCCAGCATTTT
>TRBJ1-6|-|TRBV7-9|few
CASSLSNSPLHF
TGTGCCAGCAGCTTGAGTAATTCACCCCTCCACTTT
>TRBJ2-7|-|TRBV14|few
CASSRQVGYEQYF
TGTGCCAGCAGCCGACAAGTAGGGTACGAGCAGTACTTC
>TRBJ2-6|TRBD1|TRBV19|-
CASDRGEGANVLTF
TGTGCCAGCGACAGGGGCGAAGGGGCCAACGTCCTGACTTTC
>TRBJ2-5|TRBD2|TRBV27|few
CASSSLSGRRGETQYF
TGTGCCAGCAGTTCCCTGAGCGGGAGGCGGGGAGAGACCCAGTACTTC
>TRBJ2-5|TRBD2|TRBV7-8|-
CASSPTSGRGGTQYF
TGTGCCAGCAGCCCCACCAGCGGGAGAGGGGGGACCCAGTACTTC
>TRBJ2-7|-|TRBV20-1|few
CSASSGNGDEQYF
TGCAGTGCTAGTTCGGGAAATGGCGACGAGCAGTACTTC
>TRBJ1-6|-|TRBV7-2|-
CASSRRVGAIDSPLHF
TGTGCCAGCAGCAGGCGGGTTGGGGCGATTGATTCACCCCTCCACTTT
>TRBJ2-2|-|TRBV7-2|medium-sized
CASSPTRTGELFF
TGTGCCAGCAGCCCAACAAGGACCGGGGAGCTGTTTTTT
>TRBJ1-5|-|TRBV2|few
CASSDRRINNQPQHF
TGTGCCAGCAGTGATAGGCGGATTAACAATCAGCCCCAGCATTTT
>TRBJ1-1|-|TRBV7-7|few
CASSLERGAEAFF
TGTGCTAGCAGCTTAGAACGGGGGGCTGAAGCTTTCTTT
>TRBJ1-5|-|TRBV7-9|few
CASSPQGVNQPQHF
TGTGCCAGCAGCCCCCAGGGAGTCAATCAGCCCCAGCATTTT
>TRBJ1-4|-|TRBV7-2|-
CASSLGSAEGKLFF
TGTGCCAGCAGCTTAGGATCGGCCGAGGGAAAACTGTTTTTT
>TRBJ1-1|-|TRBV6-1|few
CASSEALRVGNTEAFF
TGTGCCAGCAGTGAAGCGCTTCGGGTGGGGAACACTGAAGCTTTCTTT
>TRBJ2-2|TRBD2|TRBV7-2|-
CASSLGWTSGFTGELFF
TGTGCCAGCAGCTTAGGTTGGACTAGCGGATTCACCGGGGAGCTGTTTTTT
>TRBJ2-3|-|TRBV20-1|-
CSASMLGADTQYF
TGCAGTGCTTCCATGCTGGGAGCAGATACGCAGTATTTT
>TRBJ1-3|-|TRBV7-6|few
CASSPRDGSSGNTIYF
TGTGCCAGCAGCCCCCGGGACGGGAGCTCTGGAAACACCATATATTTT
>TRBJ1-1|-|TRBV30|-
CARGFQTEAFF
TGTGCCAGGGGATTTCAAACTGAAGCTTTCTTT
>TRBJ2-2|TRBD2|TRBV7-9|-
CASSRGAGGELGELFF
TGTGCCAGCAGCAGAGGAGCGGGAGGGGAACTGGGGGAGCTGTTTTTT
>TRBJ2-7|TRBD1|TRBV27|once
CASSRTSGQAYEQYF
TGTGCCAGCAGCCGAACCTCGGGACAGGCCTACGAGCAGTACTTC
>TRBJ1-3|-|TRBV24-1|-
CATRPQGRGTGNTIYF
TGTGCCACCAGGCCACAGGGCAGAGGGACTGGAAACACCATATATTTT
>TRBJ2-7|-|TRBV7-9|-
CASSFSALVGEQYF
TGTGCCAGCAGCTTCAGCGCTTTGGTGGGGGAGCAGTACTTC
>TRBJ2-1|TRBD1|TRBV9|-
CASSTGQGNNEQFF
TGTGCCAGCAGCACCGGACAGGGGAACAATGAGCAGTTCTTC
>TRBJ1-2|TRBD1|TRBV20-1|-
CSAREIQGAGGYTF
TGCAGTGCTAGAGAAATACAGGGGGCGGGAGGCTACACCTTC
>TRBJ2-5|-|TRBV5-5|few
CASSLSPLGQGRSETQYF
TGTGCCAGCAGCTTGTCCCCGCTGGGCCAGGGGAGGTCAGAGACCCAGTACTTC
>TRBJ2-7|TRBD1|TRBV2|-
CASRGTGGLWQYF
TGTGCCAGCCGGGGGACAGGGGGCCTGTGGCAGTACTTC